This is a list of T cell receptor beta chains from one sample in a study of T cells after yellow fever vaccination. Using its own MiXCR run on the 5' RACE reads, TCRdb lists one record per CDR3 protein. The sample includes roughly 79,000 distinct CDR3 sequences, 7.3% of them seen just once. Sample: CD8+ T cells sorted from PBMCs, taken roughly 10 days after the first yellow fever vaccination. The origin of the receptors is a young man who received the YFV17D yellow fever vaccine. Each CDR3 is given with its conserved first and last residue. The order of the fields is J gene, V gene, clone size, D gene, CDR3 protein, CDR3 DNA. The D gene is left open where the match is weak. The size entry is marked missing in some rows and otherwise reads once, few, many or a size class.

>TRBJ2-3|TRBV15|many|NA
CATSVADGGGDTQYF
TGTGCCACCAGCGTGGCGGACGGGGGTGGGGATACGCAGTATTTT
>TRBJ2-7|TRBV9|few|TRBD1
CASSGTGGYEQYF
TGTGCCAGCAGCGGGACAGGGGGCTACGAGCAGTACTTC
>TRBJ2-4|TRBV4-3|many|NA
CASSQVKGIKNIQYF
TGCGCCAGCAGCCAAGTAAAGGGAATCAAAAACATTCAGTACTTC
>TRBJ2-7|TRBV4-3|many|TRBD1
CASSQAPPLRQGIHEQYF
TGCGCCAGCAGCCAAGCCCCGCCCCTGCGACAGGGGATTCACGAGCAGTACTTC
>TRBJ1-6|TRBV6-2/TRBV6-3|many|NA
CASSYSGGYNSPLHF
TGTGCCAGCAGTTACTCTGGAGGGTATAATTCACCCCTCCACTTT
>TRBJ1-5|TRBV4-1|many|NA
CASSHAGKQPQHF
TGCGCCAGCAGCCACGCAGGGAAACAGCCCCAGCATTTT
>TRBJ1-4|TRBV2|few|TRBD1
CASSARLRRGQGNGKLFF
TGTGCCAGCAGTGCCCGACTCCGTAGGGGACAGGGGAACGGAAAACTGTTTTTT
>TRBJ2-7|TRBV5-1|few|NA
CASPFGGISYEQYF
TGCGCCAGCCCATTCGGGGGCATCTCCTACGAGCAGTACTTC
>TRBJ1-1|TRBV7-9|NA|NA
CASSERTRGSEAFF
TGTGCCAGCAGCGAAAGGACCAGGGGTTCTGAAGCTTTCTTT
>TRBJ2-1|TRBV7-8|many|TRBD1
CASSARQGNPYNEQFF
TGTGCCAGCAGCGCCCGACAGGGGAATCCCTACAATGAGCAGTTCTTC
>TRBJ2-1|TRBV7-8|many|TRBD2
CASSGTSGGYNEQFF
TGTGCCAGCAGCGGGACTAGCGGGGGGTACAATGAGCAGTTCTTC
>TRBJ2-5|TRBV29-1|many|TRBD2
CSVGVAGEETQYF
TGCAGCGTTGGGGTAGCGGGGGAAGAGACCCAGTACTTC
>TRBJ1-5|TRBV7-9|few|TRBD1
CASSGDRGSQPQHF
TGTGCCAGCAGCGGGGACAGGGGCAGTCAGCCCCAGCATTTT
>TRBJ2-2|TRBV29-1|many|NA
CSVRGGRELAGELFF
TGCAGCGTTCGCGGGGGCAGGGAATTGGCCGGGGAGCTGTTTTTT
>TRBJ2-2|TRBV12-3/TRBV12-4|many|NA
CATTSTGVNTGELFF
TGTGCCACCACCTCTACAGGTGTAAACACCGGGGAGCTGTTTTTT